This TCR beta chain was sequenced during a study of chemoradiotherapy in HPV16-positive cancers. Study-wide results and limits: During treatment, candidate HPV-specific clones and E7-related motifs expanded in tumor. Only a couple of HPV16-positive patients supplied the functional HPV-specificity definition. Better recurrence-free survival went with HPV-responsive T-cell expansion in HPV16-positive patients.

Repeated repertoire sampling spanned the course of chemoradiotherapy. A word on this clone: Its antigen remains unknown.

Generated by immunoSEQ multiplex PCR, the TCRdb table keeps only in-frame clones and is missing some. The sample shows 16,000 or so clones, 55% to 75% of them seen only once. The sequencing used tumor tissue, collected from a patient who underwent chemoradiotherapy. The receptor's source is a human donor with HPV-associated anogenital cancer.

CDR3 nucleotide sequence: TGCGCCAGCAGCTCCTTGGGGCCGGGGGAAACAGATACGCAGTATTTT. The encoded protein is CASSSLGPGETDTQYF. This chain joins TRBV5-1 and TRBJ2-3, with a tentative D call TRBD2 (6 bases). This CDR3 has 16 residues. V lost 3 bases to trimming and J lost 3 bases, with 17 bases between them. Per germline, CDR1 SGHRS and CDR2 YFSETQ.